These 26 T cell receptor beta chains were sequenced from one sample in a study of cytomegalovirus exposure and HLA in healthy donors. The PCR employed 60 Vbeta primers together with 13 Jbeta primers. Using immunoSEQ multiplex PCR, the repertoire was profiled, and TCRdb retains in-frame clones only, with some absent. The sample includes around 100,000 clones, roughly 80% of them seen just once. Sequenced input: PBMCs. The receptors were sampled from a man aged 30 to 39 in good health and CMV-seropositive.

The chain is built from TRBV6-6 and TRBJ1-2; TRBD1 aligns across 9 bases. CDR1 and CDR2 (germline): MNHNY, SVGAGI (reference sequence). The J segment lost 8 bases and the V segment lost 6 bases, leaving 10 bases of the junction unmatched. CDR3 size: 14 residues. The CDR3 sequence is CASRDAGTGLGYTF. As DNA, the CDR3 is TGTGCCAGCAGAGACGCCGGGACAGGGTTAGGCTACACCTTC.

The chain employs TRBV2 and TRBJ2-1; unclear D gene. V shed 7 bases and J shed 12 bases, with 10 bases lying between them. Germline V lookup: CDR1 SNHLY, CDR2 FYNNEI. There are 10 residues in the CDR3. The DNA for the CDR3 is TGTGCCAGCAAATCACGGTGGCAGTTCTTC. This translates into CASKSRWQFF.

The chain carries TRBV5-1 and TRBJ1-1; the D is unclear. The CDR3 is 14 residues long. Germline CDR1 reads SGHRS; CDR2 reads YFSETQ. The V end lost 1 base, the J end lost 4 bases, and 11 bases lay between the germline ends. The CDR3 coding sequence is TGCGCCAGCAGCTTGACTGAGGGAAGCACTGAAGCTTTCTTT. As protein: CASSLTEGSTEAFF.

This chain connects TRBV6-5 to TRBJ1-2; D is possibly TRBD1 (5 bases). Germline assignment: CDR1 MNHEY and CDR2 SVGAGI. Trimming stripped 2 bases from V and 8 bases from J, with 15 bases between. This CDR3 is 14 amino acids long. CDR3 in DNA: TGTGCCAGCAGTTACCGGGACTTTAGGACGGGCTACACCTTC. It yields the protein CASSYRDFRTGYTF.

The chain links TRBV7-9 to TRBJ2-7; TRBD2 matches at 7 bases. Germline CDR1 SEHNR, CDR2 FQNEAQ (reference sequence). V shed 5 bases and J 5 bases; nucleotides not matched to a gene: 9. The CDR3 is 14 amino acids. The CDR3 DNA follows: TGTGCCAGCAGCCGGCGGGGGTCAGATGACGAGCAGTACTTC. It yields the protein CASSRRGSDDEQYF.

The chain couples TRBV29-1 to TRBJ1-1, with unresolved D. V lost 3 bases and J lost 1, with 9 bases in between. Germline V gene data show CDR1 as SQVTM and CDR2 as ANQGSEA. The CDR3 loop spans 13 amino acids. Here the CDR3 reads CSVDRGTNTEAFF. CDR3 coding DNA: TGCAGCGTTGATCGAGGTACGAACACTGAAGCTTTCTTT.

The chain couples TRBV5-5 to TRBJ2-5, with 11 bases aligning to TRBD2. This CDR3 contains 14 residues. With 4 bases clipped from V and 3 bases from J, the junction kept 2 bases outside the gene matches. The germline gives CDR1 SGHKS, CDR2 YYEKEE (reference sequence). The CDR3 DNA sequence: TGTGCCAGCAGCCCGGGACTAGCGGAAGAGACCCAGTACTTC. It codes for CASSPGLAEETQYF.

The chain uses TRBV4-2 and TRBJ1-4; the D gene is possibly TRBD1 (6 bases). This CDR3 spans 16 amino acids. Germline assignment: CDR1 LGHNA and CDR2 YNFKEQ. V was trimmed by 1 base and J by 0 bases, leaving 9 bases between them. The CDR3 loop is CASSQGTDPTNEKLFF. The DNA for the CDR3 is TGTGCCAGCAGCCAAGGGACAGACCCAACTAATGAAAAACTGTTTTTT.

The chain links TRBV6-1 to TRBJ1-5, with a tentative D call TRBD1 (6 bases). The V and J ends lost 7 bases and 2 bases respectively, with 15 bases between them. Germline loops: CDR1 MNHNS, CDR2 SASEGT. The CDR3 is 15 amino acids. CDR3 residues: CASTNSTGGNQPQHF. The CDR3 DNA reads TGTGCCAGCACCAACTCGACAGGCGGCAATCAGCCCCAGCATTTT.

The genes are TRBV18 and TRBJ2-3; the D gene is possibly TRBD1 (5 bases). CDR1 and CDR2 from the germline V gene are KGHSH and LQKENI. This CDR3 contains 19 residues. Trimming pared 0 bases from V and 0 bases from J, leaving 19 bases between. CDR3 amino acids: CASSPPTRQGIVSTDTQYF. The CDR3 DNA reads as TGTGCCAGCTCACCACCTACCCGCCAGGGAATAGTTAGCACAGATACGCAGTATTTT.

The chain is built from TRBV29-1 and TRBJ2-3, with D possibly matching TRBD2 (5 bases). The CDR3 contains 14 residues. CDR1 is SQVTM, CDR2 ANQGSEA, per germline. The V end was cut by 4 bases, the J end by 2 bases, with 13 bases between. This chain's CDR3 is CSVVGLADTDTQYF. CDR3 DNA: TGCAGCGTTGTAGGGCTAGCCGACACAGATACGCAGTATTTT.

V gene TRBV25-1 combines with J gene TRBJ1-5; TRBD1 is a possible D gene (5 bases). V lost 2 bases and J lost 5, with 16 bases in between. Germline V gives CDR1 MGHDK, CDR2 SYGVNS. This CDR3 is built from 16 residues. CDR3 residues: CASSEGGAGIHQPQHF. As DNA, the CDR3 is TGTGCCAGCAGTGAAGGAGGGGCCGGAATCCATCAGCCCCAGCATTTT.

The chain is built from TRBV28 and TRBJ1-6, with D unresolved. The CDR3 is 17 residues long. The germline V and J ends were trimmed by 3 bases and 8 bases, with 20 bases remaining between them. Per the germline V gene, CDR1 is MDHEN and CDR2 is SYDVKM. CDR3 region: CASSFQAKERAYSPLHF. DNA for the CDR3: TGTGCCAGCAGTTTTCAGGCCAAAGAGAGGGCGTATTCACCCCTCCACTTT.

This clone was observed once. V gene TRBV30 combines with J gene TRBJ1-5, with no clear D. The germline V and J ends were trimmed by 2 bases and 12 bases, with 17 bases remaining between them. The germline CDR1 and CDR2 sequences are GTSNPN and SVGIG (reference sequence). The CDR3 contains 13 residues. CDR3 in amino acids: CAWSPRVHGLQHF. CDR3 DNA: TGTGCCTGGAGTCCGCGCGTTCATGGTCTCCAGCATTTT.

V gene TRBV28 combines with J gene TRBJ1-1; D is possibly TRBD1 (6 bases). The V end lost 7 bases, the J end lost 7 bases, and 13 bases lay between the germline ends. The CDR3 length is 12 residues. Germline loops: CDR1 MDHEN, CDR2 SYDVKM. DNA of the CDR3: TGTGCCAGCAAAACCCAGGGGTTTGAAGCTTTCTTT. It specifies CASKTQGFEAFF.

This chain's CDR3 is CASSSLPRVSEQYF. For the CDR3, the DNA is TGTGCCAGCTCATCCCTACCGAGGGTCTCCGAGCAGTACTTC. This chain joins TRBV18 and TRBJ2-7; D may be TRBD2 (5 bases). The CDR3 totals 14 residues. Germline values: CDR1 KGHSH, CDR2 LQKENI. Trimming removed 5 bases from V and 6 bases from J, with 17 bases in between.

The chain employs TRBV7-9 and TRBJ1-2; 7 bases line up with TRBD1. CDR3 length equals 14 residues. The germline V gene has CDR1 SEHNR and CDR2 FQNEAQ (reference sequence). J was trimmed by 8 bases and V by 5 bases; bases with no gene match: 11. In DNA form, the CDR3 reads TGTGCCAGCAGCCCCTGGACAGGCAGCAGCGGCTACACCTTC. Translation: CASSPWTGSSGYTF.

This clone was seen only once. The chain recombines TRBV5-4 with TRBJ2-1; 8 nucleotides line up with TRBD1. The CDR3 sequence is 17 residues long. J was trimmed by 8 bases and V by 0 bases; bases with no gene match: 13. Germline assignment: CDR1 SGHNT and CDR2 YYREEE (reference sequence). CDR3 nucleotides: TGTGCCAGCAGCTTGGTGCGGCAGGGGGCGTTCTTGGATGAGCAGTTCTTC. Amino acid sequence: CASSLVRQGAFLDEQFF.

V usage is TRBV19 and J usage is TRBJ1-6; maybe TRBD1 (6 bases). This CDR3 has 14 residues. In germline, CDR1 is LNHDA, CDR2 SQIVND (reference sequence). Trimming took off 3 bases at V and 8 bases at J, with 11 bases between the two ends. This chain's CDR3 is CASSIQGMDSPLHF. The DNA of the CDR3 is TGTGCCAGTAGTATTCAGGGGATGGATTCACCCCTCCACTTT.

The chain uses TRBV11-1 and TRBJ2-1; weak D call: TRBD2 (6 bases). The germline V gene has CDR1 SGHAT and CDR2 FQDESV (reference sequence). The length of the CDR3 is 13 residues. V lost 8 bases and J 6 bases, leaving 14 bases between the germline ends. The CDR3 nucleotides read TGTGCCAGCTCACCACTGGGGGGCAATGAGCAGTTCTTC. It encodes CASSPLGGNEQFF. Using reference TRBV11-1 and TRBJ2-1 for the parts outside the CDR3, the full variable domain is EAEVAQSPRYKITEKSQAVAFWCDPISGHATLYWYRQILGQGPELLVQFQDESVVDDSQLPKDRFSAERLKGVDSTLKIQPAELGDSAMYLCASSPLGGNEQFFGPGTRLTVL.

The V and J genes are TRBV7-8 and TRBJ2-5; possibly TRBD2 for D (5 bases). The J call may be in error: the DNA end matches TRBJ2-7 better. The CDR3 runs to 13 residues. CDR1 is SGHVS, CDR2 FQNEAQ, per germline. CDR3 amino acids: CASSPTISYEQYF. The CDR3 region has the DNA TGTGCCAGCAGCCCGACTATTTCCTACGAGCAGTACTTC.

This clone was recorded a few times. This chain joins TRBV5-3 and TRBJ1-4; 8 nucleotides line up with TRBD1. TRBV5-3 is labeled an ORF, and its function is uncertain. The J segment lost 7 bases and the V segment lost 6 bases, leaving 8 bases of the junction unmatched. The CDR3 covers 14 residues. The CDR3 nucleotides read TGTGCCAGAATCAACAGGGGGAGTTTTGAAAAACTGTTTTTT. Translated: CARINRGSFEKLFF.

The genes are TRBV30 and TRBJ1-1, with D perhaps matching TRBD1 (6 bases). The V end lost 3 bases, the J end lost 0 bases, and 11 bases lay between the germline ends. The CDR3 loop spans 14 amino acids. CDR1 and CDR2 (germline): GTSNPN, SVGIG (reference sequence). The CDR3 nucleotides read TGTGCCTGGAGGCCCCAGGGGTTGAACACTGAAGCTTTCTTT. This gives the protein CAWRPQGLNTEAFF.

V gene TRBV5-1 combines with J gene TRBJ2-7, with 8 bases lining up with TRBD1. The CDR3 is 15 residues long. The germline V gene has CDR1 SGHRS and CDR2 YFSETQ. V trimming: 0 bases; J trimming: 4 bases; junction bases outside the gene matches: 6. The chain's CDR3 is CASSLETGAVYEQYF. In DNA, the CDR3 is TGCGCCAGCAGCTTGGAGACAGGGGCGGTATACGAGCAGTACTTC.

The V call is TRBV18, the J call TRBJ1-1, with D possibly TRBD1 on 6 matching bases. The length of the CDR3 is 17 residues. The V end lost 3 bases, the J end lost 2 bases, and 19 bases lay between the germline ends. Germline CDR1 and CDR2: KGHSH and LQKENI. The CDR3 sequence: CASSPLKWPGGNTEAFF. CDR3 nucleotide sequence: TGTGCCAGCTCACCCCTGAAGTGGCCGGGGGGCAACACTGAAGCTTTCTTT. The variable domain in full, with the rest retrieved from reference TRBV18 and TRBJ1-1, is NAGVMQNPRHLVRRRGQEARLRCSPMKGHSHVYWYRQLPEEGLKFMVYLQKENIIDESGMPKERFSAEFPKEGPSILRIQQVVRGDSAAYFCASSPLKWPGGNTEAFFGQGTRLTVV.

In nucleotides, the CDR3 is TGCGCCAGCAGCCAAGGAAAGCTAGGCATTCAGTACTTC. It specifies CASSQGKLGIQYF. The chain couples TRBV4-1 to TRBJ2-4; D remains ambiguous. The CDR3 is made up of 13 amino acids. Trimming removed 1 base from V and 9 bases from J, with 10 bases in between. From germline, CDR1 is MGHRA and CDR2 YSYEKL.